This TCR beta chain was recorded in a study of PD-1 blockade in mismatch repair-deficient tumors. Study at large: Enrolled about 2013-2017, patients had progressing, pretreated mismatch repair-deficient cancers of 12 to 13 types.

Germline values: CDR1 SGHRS, CDR2 YFSETQ. The CDR3 is 12 amino acids. Using immunoSEQ multiplex PCR, the repertoire was profiled, and TCRdb retains in-frame clones only, with some absent. The table includes 40,000 to 60,000 clones, roughly 80% detected once. This clone was found a few times. The TCR comes from an adult with mismatch repair-deficient cancer. The rearrangement links TRBV5-1 to TRBJ2-5, with TRBD1 as a possible D gene (6 bases). Here the sequenced sample was peripheral blood, taken less than 21 weeks after starting pembrolizumab. CDR3 in DNA: TGCGCGTCCTTGGGGGCGAGGGAGACCCAGTACTTC. Protein: CASLGARETQYF.